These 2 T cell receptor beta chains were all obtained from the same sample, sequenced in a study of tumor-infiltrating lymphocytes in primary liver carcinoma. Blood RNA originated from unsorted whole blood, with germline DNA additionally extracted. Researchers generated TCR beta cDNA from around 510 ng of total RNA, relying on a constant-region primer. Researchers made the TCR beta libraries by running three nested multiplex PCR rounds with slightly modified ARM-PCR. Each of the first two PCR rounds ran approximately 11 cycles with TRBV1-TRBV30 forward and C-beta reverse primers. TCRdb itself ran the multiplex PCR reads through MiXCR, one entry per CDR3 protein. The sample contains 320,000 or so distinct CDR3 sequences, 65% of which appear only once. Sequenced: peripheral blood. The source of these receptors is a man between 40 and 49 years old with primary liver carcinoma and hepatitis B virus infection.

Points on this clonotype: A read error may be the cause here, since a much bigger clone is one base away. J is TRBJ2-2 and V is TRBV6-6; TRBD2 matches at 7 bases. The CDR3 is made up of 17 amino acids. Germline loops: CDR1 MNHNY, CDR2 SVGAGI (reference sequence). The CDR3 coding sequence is TGTGTCAGCAGTTACTCGGGAGGACGCGCGAACACCGGGGAGCTGTTTTTT. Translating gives CVSSYSGGRANTGELFF.

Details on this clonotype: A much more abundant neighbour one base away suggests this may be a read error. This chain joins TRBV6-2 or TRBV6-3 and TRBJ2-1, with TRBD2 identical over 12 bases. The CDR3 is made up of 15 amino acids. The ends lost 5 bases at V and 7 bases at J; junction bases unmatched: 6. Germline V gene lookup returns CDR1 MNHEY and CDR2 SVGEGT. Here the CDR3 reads CASSVLAGGSNEQFF. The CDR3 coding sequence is TGTGCCAGCAGTGTACTAGCGGGAGGATCAAATGAGCAGTTCTTC.